The 21 T cell receptor beta chains listed next were all sequenced from one sample in a study of PD-L1 blockade in urothelial cancer. Time point described: pretreatment peripheral blood. Data came from immunoSEQ multiplex PCR; TCRdb stores just in-frame clones and leaves some out. Altogether around 92,000 clones are present, more than 80% being singletons, with the ten largest covering roughly 0.99%. Sequenced here: PBMCs, sampled around atezolizumab (anti-PD-L1) treatment. These receptors came from a woman aged 80 or over with urothelial cancer.

CDR3 in amino acids: CATKGSANEKLFF. The CDR3 bases are TGTGCCACTAAGGGGTCCGCTAATGAAAAACTGTTTTTT. The V gene is TRBV2, the J gene TRBJ1-4; TRBD1 might be the D (5 bases). The V gene's germline CDR1 is SNHLY and CDR2 FYNNEI. V lost 10 bases and J 3 bases, leaving 12 bases between the germline ends. The CDR3 totals 13 residues. Full variable domain (rest looked up from reference TRBV2 and TRBJ1-4): EPEVTQTPSHQVTQMGQEVILRCVPISNHLYFYWYRQILGQKVEFLVSFYNNEISEKSEIFDDQFSVERPDGSNFTLKIRSTKLEDSAMYFCATKGSANEKLFFGSGTQLSVL.

The V and J genes are TRBV5-1 and TRBJ2-5; 13 bases match TRBD2. This CDR3 spans 18 amino acids. Per the germline V gene, CDR1 is SGHRS and CDR2 is YFSETQ. The ends lost 4 bases at V and 0 bases at J; junction bases unmatched: 9. CDR3 DNA sequence: TGCGCCAGCAGCGTTCGGACTAGCGGGAGACCGTACCAAGAGACCCAGTACTTC. Amino acid sequence: CASSVRTSGRPYQETQYF.

The chain employs TRBV10-1 and TRBJ1-1, with 7 bases matching TRBD1. Per germline, CDR1 WNHNN and CDR2 SYGVQD (reference sequence). This CDR3 has 16 residues. J was trimmed by 0 bases and V by 1 base; bases with no gene match: 5. This CDR3 is CASSEYGQALNTEAFF. CDR3 DNA sequence: TGCGCCAGCAGTGAGTACGGACAGGCCTTGAACACTGAAGCTTTCTTT.

CDR3 residues: CASSVTGGEDYGYTF. The CDR3 bases are TGTGCCAGCAGTGTGACAGGGGGCGAGGACTATGGCTACACCTTC. The genes are TRBV27 and TRBJ1-2; TRBD1 aligns across 10 bases. The CDR3 sequence is 15 residues long. The ends lost 5 bases at V and 3 bases at J; junction bases unmatched: 6. Germline CDR1 MNHEY, CDR2 SMNVEV (reference sequence).

The gene calls are TRBV29-1 and TRBJ2-3; tentative D call: TRBD1 (6 bases). V was cut by 6 bases and J by 1 base, with 14 bases left in between. Germline assignment: CDR1 SQVTM and CDR2 ANQGSEA. This CDR3 is built from 14 residues. The CDR3 sequence is CSVPPPGGTDTQYF. CDR3 in DNA: TGCAGCGTCCCCCCCCCAGGGGGCACAGATACGCAGTATTTT.

V and J are TRBV11-2 and TRBJ1-3; TRBD1 agrees at 7 bases. V shed 8 bases, J shed 0 bases, and the junction held 19 bases outside the gene matches. Germline V gene lookup returns CDR1 SGHAT and CDR2 FQNNGV. This CDR3 region has 19 residues. CDR3 protein: CASALTTGPLPDSGNTIYF. CDR3 coding DNA: TGTGCCAGCGCTCTGACGACAGGGCCGCTTCCTGACTCTGGAAACACCATATATTTT. Complete variable domain (other parts from reference TRBV11-2 and TRBJ1-3): EAGVAQSPRYKIIEKRQSVAFWCNPISGHATLYWYQQILGQGPKLLIQFQNNGVVDDSQLPKDRFSAERLKGVDSTLKIQPAKLEDSAVYLCASALTTGPLPDSGNTIYFGEGSWLTVV.

The chain uses TRBV4-1 and TRBJ2-5; 13 bases are shared with TRBD2. In germline, CDR1 is MGHRA, CDR2 YSYEKL. Unmatched junction bases numbered 6, after V lost 1 base and J lost 4 bases. The CDR3 is 17 amino acids. The chain's CDR3 is CASSQVSRLAGGETQYF. The CDR3 nucleotides read TGCGCCAGCAGCCAAGTGTCCCGACTAGCGGGAGGAGAGACCCAGTACTTC.

A few counts support this clone. The J gene is TRBJ1-1, the V gene TRBV5-1; tentative D call: TRBD1 (5 bases). Germline CDR1 and CDR2: SGHRS and YFSETQ. The length of the CDR3 is 14 residues. V lost 1 base and J lost 5, with 12 bases in between. The CDR3 DNA follows: TGCGCCAGCAGCTTGTCGTGGGGGGAAACTGAAGCTTTCTTT. Residues: CASSLSWGETEAFF. Complete variable domain (other parts from reference TRBV5-1 and TRBJ1-1): KAGVTQTPRYLIKTRGQQVTLSCSPISGHRSVSWYQQTPGQGLQFLFEYFSETQRNKGNFPGRFSGRQFSNSRSEMNVSTLELGDSALYLCASSLSWGETEAFFGQGTRLTVV.

This chain uses TRBV7-9 with TRBJ1-1; TRBD1 matches 9 bases. The junction had 9 bases not matched to a gene; V was cut back by 5 bases and J by 5 bases. The V gene's germline CDR1 is SEHNR and CDR2 FQNEAQ (reference sequence). The CDR3 covers 15 residues. CDR3 amino acids: CASSPVGQGRTEAFF. CDR3 DNA sequence: TGTGCCAGCAGCCCGGTCGGACAGGGGAGAACTGAAGCTTTCTTT.

The chain joins TRBV27 to TRBJ2-1, with 7 bases identical to TRBD1. After removal of 5 bases from V and 1 base from J, the junction contained 5 bases not matched to a gene. Looked up from germline, CDR1 is MNHEY and CDR2 is SMNVEV (reference sequence). The CDR3 has 15 residues. The CDR3, as DNA: TGTGCCAGCAGTACCCACAGGGGATCCTACAATGAGCAGTTCTTC. Translated: CASSTHRGSYNEQFF.

The chain combines TRBV5-1 with TRBJ1-3; weak D call: TRBD1 (6 bases). V shed 0 bases and J shed 2 bases, with 12 bases lying between them. The CDR3 totals 16 residues. Germline CDR1 and CDR2: SGHRS and YFSETQ. Here the CDR3 reads CASSLEATGTGNTIYF. Here the CDR3 DNA reads TGCGCCAGCAGCTTGGAGGCCACAGGGACTGGAAACACCATATATTTT.

For the CDR3, the DNA is TGTGCCAGCAGAATCGGGACAGGCTACGAGCAGTACTTC. Amino acid sequence: CASRIGTGYEQYF. The gene calls are TRBV28 and TRBJ2-7; 8 nucleotides match TRBD1. The germline V gene encodes CDR1 MDHEN and CDR2 SYDVKM. Trimming at V came to 6 bases and at J to 3 bases, leaving 4 bases not matched to a gene. This CDR3 region has 13 residues. Based on the CDR3 plus reference TRBV28 and TRBJ2-7, the full variable domain is DVKVTQSSRYLVKRTGEKVFLECVQDMDHENMFWYRQDPGLGLRLIYFSYDVKMKEKGDIPEGYSVSREKKERFSLILESASTNQTSMYLCASRIGTGYEQYFGPGTRLTVT.

The rearrangement joins TRBV9 to TRBJ2-1; D is unresolved. The CDR3 is 13 residues long. Trimming stripped 6 bases from V and 5 bases from J, with 12 bases between. Germline V gives CDR1 SGDLS, CDR2 YYNGEE. This CDR3 reads CASTGTRDNEQFF. The DNA for the CDR3 is TGTGCCAGCACCGGCACTCGGGACAATGAGCAGTTCTTC.

This rearrangement joins TRBV9 to TRBJ2-3; D possibly corresponds to TRBD1 (5 bases). The germline V and J ends were trimmed by 2 bases and 1 base, with 8 bases remaining between them. CDR1 is SGDLS and CDR2 is YYNGEE in the germline V gene. CDR3 size: 14 residues. Written as DNA, the CDR3 is TGTGCCAGCAGCGTTTCCAGGGGCACAGATACGCAGTATTTT. This translates into CASSVSRGTDTQYF.

V and J are TRBV19 and TRBJ1-5, with D maybe TRBD1 (5 bases). Trimming pared 0 bases from V and 3 bases from J, leaving 15 bases between. The CDR3 extends over 17 amino acids. Germline assignment: CDR1 LNHDA and CDR2 SQIVND (reference sequence). CDR3 loop: CASSIEGLGVINQPQHF. CDR3 sequence (DNA): TGTGCCAGTAGTATAGAAGGTCTAGGGGTTATCAATCAGCCCCAGCATTTT.

V gene TRBV6-4 combines with J gene TRBJ1-2; D is perhaps TRBD1 (5 bases). The V and J ends lost 6 bases and 3 bases respectively, with 11 bases between them. The CDR3 totals 13 residues. CDR1 and CDR2 from the germline V gene are MRHNA and SNTAGT. The CDR3, as DNA: TGTGCCAGCAGACCAGGGTTGGACTATGGCTACACCTTC. It translates to CASRPGLDYGYTF.

The rearrangement links TRBV27 to TRBJ2-7, with a weak D call TRBD2 (5 bases). The CDR3 contains 15 residues. Deletions cut 5 bases from V and 6 bases from J, with 20 bases between. CDR1 MNHEY and CDR2 SMNVEV come from the germline V gene (reference sequence). The CDR3 here is CASSPRLASTSEQYF. CDR3 nucleotides: TGTGCCAGCAGTCCAAGGCTAGCTAGCACTAGCGAGCAGTACTTC.

The rearrangement links TRBV9 to TRBJ2-7, with D possibly being TRBD1 (5 bases). Germline V gene lookup returns CDR1 SGDLS and CDR2 YYNGEE. CDR3 length: 14 residues. V was trimmed by 4 bases and J by 0 bases, leaving 11 bases between them. DNA for the CDR3: TGTGCCAGCAGCCCCCAAGGGGCCTCCTACGAGCAGTACTTC. This gives the protein CASSPQGASYEQYF.

The sample holds a few counts of this clone. V usage is TRBV5-8 and J usage is TRBJ1-5; D is unclear. The V gene lost 4 bases and the J gene lost 7 bases, with 9 bases spanning the gap. Germline values: CDR1 SGHTS, CDR2 YDEGEE. CDR3 length: 12 amino acids. The CDR3 spells CASSLLNQPQHF. The CDR3 coding sequence is TGTGCCAGCAGCCTTCTAAACCAGCCCCAGCATTTT.

V and J are TRBV19 and TRBJ2-2, with 14 nucleotides matching TRBD2. The CDR3 extends over 18 amino acids. With V trimmed by 5 bases and J by 5 bases, 10 bases remained unmatched. Germline V gene data show CDR1 as LNHDA and CDR2 as SQIVND (reference sequence). In DNA form, the CDR3 reads TGTGCCAGTAGTCTTACGGGACTAGCGGGAGTATGGACCGGGGAGCTGTTTTTT. Amino acid sequence: CASSLTGLAGVWTGELFF.

The chain has TRBV11-2 and TRBJ2-7; weak D call: TRBD1 (5 bases). CDR1 and CDR2 (germline): SGHAT, FQNNGV. V gave up 3 bases and J gave up 7 bases, with 22 bases separating them. The CDR3 covers 16 residues. The DNA of the CDR3 is TGTGCCAGCAGCTTCGCGTTAGGTCAGGGCAATACGGAGCAGTACTTC. Translated: CASSFALGQGNTEQYF.